This TCR beta chain was captured in a study of cytomegalovirus exposure and HLA in healthy donors. In the case of this clone: The antigen is unknown.

Clones were read by immunoSEQ multiplex PCR, and TCRdb kept only the in-frame ones, dropping some. Of 150,000 to 160,000 clones in the sample, about 82% were seen once. Broader study findings: According to reports, the classifier identified cytomegalovirus status with high specificity and sensitivity. Some TCR beta chains (roughly 160 of them) were listed as cytomegalovirus-associated. According to a subsequent analysis, TCR clusters identified in the first cohort showed a tendency to co-occur across the 110 or so validation repertoires.

CDR3 size: 17 residues. Germline V gene data show CDR1 as ENHRY and CDR2 as SYGVKD. The V gene end was trimmed by 8 bases and the J gene end by 1 base; junction bases not matched to a gene: 15. The receptor was isolated from a human donor in good health. The sample taken for sequencing was PBMCs. V is TRBV10-3 and J is TRBJ2-7, with 9 nucleotides matching TRBD2. CDR3 protein: CAIVSGRRLSSSYEQYF. The CDR3 DNA sequence: TGTGCCATCGTCAGCGGGAGGCGCCTATCCTCTTCCTACGAGCAGTACTTC.